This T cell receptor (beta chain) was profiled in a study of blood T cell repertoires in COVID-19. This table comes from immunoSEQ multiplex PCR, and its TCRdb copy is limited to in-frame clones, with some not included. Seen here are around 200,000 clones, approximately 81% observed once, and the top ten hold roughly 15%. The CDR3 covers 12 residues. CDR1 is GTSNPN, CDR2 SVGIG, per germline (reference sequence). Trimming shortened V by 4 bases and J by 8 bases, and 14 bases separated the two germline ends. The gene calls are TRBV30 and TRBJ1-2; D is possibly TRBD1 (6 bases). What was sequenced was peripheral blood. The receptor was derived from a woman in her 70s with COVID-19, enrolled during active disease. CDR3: CAWITGMRGYTF. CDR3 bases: TGTGCCTGGATTACAGGGATGAGAGGCTACACCTTC.